This entry lists 23 T cell receptor beta chains sequenced from one sample in a study of glioma-infiltrating T cells after dendritic cell vaccination. Produced via immunoSEQ multiplex PCR; TCRdb's table is partial and in-frame only. There are roughly 98,000 clones in the sample; under 90% occur only once, and approximately 14% lies in the top ten. The sample here was blood, taken before dendritic cell vaccination. Source of these receptors: a human donor with glioblastoma.

The chain has TRBV11-2 and TRBJ2-7; 7 bases agree with TRBD1. This CDR3 is 13 amino acids long. Germline lookup yields CDR1 SGHAT and CDR2 FQNNGV. The V segment lost 4 bases and the J segment 2 bases; nucleotides outside the gene matches: 2. The CDR3 DNA follows: TGTGCCAGCAGCTCGAGGGGGCCCTACGAGCAGTACTTC. This codes for CASSSRGPYEQYF.

The chain uses TRBV14 and TRBJ2-7, with a weak D call TRBD1 (5 bases). The CDR3 covers 12 residues. Germline CDR1 is SGHDN and CDR2 is FVKESK. The V end was cut by 3 bases, the J end by 9 bases, with 12 bases between. The CDR3 DNA reads as TGTGCCAGCAGCCAGACAGACACGGGGCAGTACTTC. Amino acids: CASSQTDTGQYF.

The chain employs TRBV6-5 and TRBJ1-3; weak D call: TRBD1 (5 bases). V was trimmed by 2 bases and J by 0 bases, leaving 11 bases between them. The CDR3 has 16 amino acids. Germline CDR1 reads MNHEY; CDR2 reads SVGAGI. CDR3 amino acids: CASSYRIGGSGNTIYF. Written as DNA, the CDR3 is TGTGCCAGCAGTTACCGTATCGGGGGCTCTGGAAACACCATATATTTT.

V is TRBV28 and J is TRBJ1-1; 8 nucleotides agree with TRBD1. Germline V CDR1 and CDR2: MDHEN, SYDVKM. V gave up 6 bases and J gave up 7 bases; unmatched junction bases: 7. This CDR3 has 13 residues. DNA of the CDR3: TGTGCCAGCAGGGTAGGACAGGGAGTTGAAGCTTTCTTT. This codes for CASRVGQGVEAFF.

The CDR3 here is CASSLLGAQHNEQFF. The CDR3 coding sequence is TGCGCCAGCAGCTTGTTAGGGGCCCAACACAATGAGCAGTTCTTC. The chain joins TRBV5-1 to TRBJ2-1; a weak D match, TRBD1 (5 bases). Germline lookup yields CDR1 SGHRS and CDR2 YFSETQ. The CDR3 totals 15 residues. Trimming removed 1 base from V and 5 bases from J, with 13 bases in between.

The rearrangement uses TRBV20-1 and TRBJ2-1; the match to TRBD2 covers 7 bases. CDR3 length equals 11 residues. The germline V gene has CDR1 DFQATT and CDR2 SNEGSKA (reference sequence). CDR3 bases: TGCAGCGCGGGAGCATACAATGAGCAGTTCTTC. Translated: CSAGAYNEQFF.

The chain uses TRBV6-1 and TRBJ1-5; the match to TRBD1 covers 8 bases. Germline lookup yields CDR1 MNHNS and CDR2 SASEGT. V gave up 6 bases and J gave up 6 bases; unmatched junction bases: 7. This CDR3 is built from 14 residues. DNA for the CDR3: TGTGCCAGCAGCCCCGACAGGGGCGGTCAGCCCCAGCATTTT. Translation gives CASSPDRGGQPQHF.

This clone was seen a single time. The chain has TRBV27 and TRBJ2-3; TRBD1 might be the D (5 bases). This CDR3 is 17 amino acids long. Deletions cut 2 bases from V and 2 bases from J, with 17 bases between. Germline CDR1 reads MNHEY; CDR2 reads SMNVEV (reference sequence). The CDR3 reads CASSLGRDRQYTDTQYF. The CDR3 nucleotides are TGTGCCAGCAGTTTAGGCCGAGATCGACAGTACACAGATACGCAGTATTTT.

This clone showed up just a few times. The V call is TRBV28, the J call TRBJ1-3; 7 bases are a match to TRBD1. Germline assignment: CDR1 MDHEN and CDR2 SYDVKM. V lost 3 bases to trimming and J lost 5 bases; unmatched junction nucleotides: 7. The CDR3 sequence is 15 residues long. The CDR3 region has the DNA TGTGCCAGCAGTTTCTTCGACAGGGAGAGAAACACCATATATTTT. Translating gives CASSFFDRERNTIYF.

This chain uses TRBV7-9 with TRBJ2-3; 7 nucleotides agree with TRBD1. This CDR3 region has 14 residues. V shed 3 bases, J shed 1 base, and the junction held 1 base outside the gene matches. CDR1 is SEHNR, CDR2 FQNEAQ, per germline (reference sequence). In DNA, the CDR3 is TGTGCCAGCAGCTTCGGGACAGGCACAGATACGCAGTATTTT. Encoded protein: CASSFGTGTDTQYF.

This chain joins TRBV27 and TRBJ2-7; 8 nucleotides line up with TRBD1. Trimming at V came to 5 bases and at J to 3 bases, leaving 9 bases not matched to a gene. Germline V gene lookup returns CDR1 MNHEY and CDR2 SMNVEV (reference sequence). The CDR3 sequence is 15 residues long. The CDR3 DNA is TGTGCCAGCAGTACAGGGGGGACGGCTTTCTACGAGCAGTACTTC. This sequence encodes CASSTGGTAFYEQYF.

This chain connects TRBV7-9 to TRBJ2-2; D is perhaps TRBD1 (6 bases). There are 16 residues in the CDR3. The germline V gene encodes CDR1 SEHNR and CDR2 FQNEAQ (reference sequence). Trimming removed 5 bases from V and 6 bases from J, with 19 bases in between. The CDR3 is CASSPNLAGAPGELFF. The CDR3 DNA sequence: TGTGCCAGCAGCCCCAACTTGGCAGGGGCTCCCGGGGAGCTGTTTTTT.

A few counts support this clone. The chain links TRBV7-3 to TRBJ1-1; maybe TRBD1 (5 bases). V was cut by 3 bases and J by 3 bases, with 8 bases left in between. This CDR3 has 13 amino acids. Germline CDR1 and CDR2: SGHTA and FQGTGA. CDR3 DNA sequence: TGTGCCAGCAGCTTCTGGGGGGACACTGAAGCTTTCTTT. Protein: CASSFWGDTEAFF.

This chain links TRBV19 with TRBJ2-3; 9 bases are shared with TRBD1. Germline loops: CDR1 LNHDA, CDR2 SQIVND (reference sequence). V lost 7 bases to trimming and J lost 0 bases; unmatched junction nucleotides: 8. The CDR3 has 16 amino acids. The DNA of the CDR3 is TGTGCCAGTACCTCCCCGGGACAGGGTAGCACAGATACGCAGTATTTT. The encoded protein is CASTSPGQGSTDTQYF.

This clone has just one count. The chain links TRBV5-6 to TRBJ2-3, with 9 bases matching TRBD1. The length of the CDR3 is 15 residues. Germline CDR1 reads SGHDT; CDR2 reads YYEEEE. V trimming: 5 bases; J trimming: 5 bases; junction bases outside the gene matches: 9. CDR3 in DNA: TGTGCCAGCAGACCCGGGACAGGGTCCGGAGATACGCAGTATTTT. Translation gives CASRPGTGSGDTQYF.

The rearrangement joins TRBV28 to TRBJ2-7; 10 bases are a match to TRBD2. CDR1 is MDHEN, CDR2 SYDVKM, per germline. This CDR3 is built from 15 residues. The junction had 8 bases not matched to a gene; V was cut back by 6 bases and J by 3 bases. In nucleotides, the CDR3 is TGTGCCAGCAGCCCAACTAGCGGGACCCGCTACGAGCAGTACTTC. Translating gives CASSPTSGTRYEQYF.

The chain couples TRBV5-1 to TRBJ1-1; 9 bases are a match to TRBD1. CDR3 length: 15 amino acids. Germline CDR1 reads SGHRS; CDR2 reads YFSETQ. V shed 0 bases and J 6 bases; nucleotides not matched to a gene: 6. The CDR3 DNA reads TGCGCCAGCAGCTTGGGCGGGACAGGGAGGTCTGAAGCTTTCTTT. This translates into CASSLGGTGRSEAFF.

The rearrangement links TRBV2 to TRBJ2-5; D uncertain. Trimming pared 3 bases from V and 2 bases from J, leaving 10 bases between. CDR3 size: 14 residues. Germline V CDR1 and CDR2: SNHLY, FYNNEI. The CDR3 region is CASSDRQVQETQYF. The DNA for the CDR3 is TGTGCCAGCAGTGATCGCCAGGTTCAAGAGACCCAGTACTTC.

The rearrangement links TRBV5-6 to TRBJ1-4; TRBD1 might be the D (5 bases). Trimming pared 4 bases from V and 0 bases from J, leaving 13 bases between. Per the germline V gene, CDR1 is SGHDT and CDR2 is YYEEEE. The CDR3 loop spans 16 amino acids. The CDR3 nucleotides read TGTGCCAGCAGCATAACCCGGGGGGCAACTAATGAAAAACTGTTTTTT. Its protein is CASSITRGATNEKLFF.

This clone was recorded once. This chain links TRBV5-6 with TRBJ1-2; tentative D call: TRBD1 (6 bases). This CDR3 contains 16 residues. Germline assignment: CDR1 SGHDT and CDR2 YYEEEE. Trimming took off 0 bases at V and 1 base at J, with 13 bases between the two ends. The DNA for the CDR3 is TGTGCCAGCAGCTTGGGAGTTTGGACAGATAACTATGGCTACACCTTC. Translation: CASSLGVWTDNYGYTF.

This clone was picked up one time. The chain employs TRBV9 and TRBJ2-7; TRBD2 agrees at 8 bases. V lost 0 bases, J lost 4 bases, and 9 bases stayed unmatched. The CDR3 contains 16 residues. Germline loops: CDR1 SGDLS, CDR2 YYNGEE. The CDR3 sequence: CASSVDGSGTIYEQYF. The CDR3 DNA is TGTGCCAGCAGCGTAGACGGTAGCGGGACTATTTACGAGCAGTACTTC. Together with reference TRBV9 and TRBJ2-7, the CDR3 gives the full variable domain: DSGVTQTPKHLITATGQRVTLRCSPRSGDLSVYWYQQSLDQGLQFLIQYYNGEERAKGNILERFSAQQFPDLHSELNLSSLELGDSALYFCASSVDGSGTIYEQYFGPGTRLTVT.

CDR3 bases: TGTGCCAGCAGCGTTCTATCTCCTAGCACAGATACGCAGTATTTT. Translating gives CASSVLSPSTDTQYF. The gene calls are TRBV9 and TRBJ2-3; unclear D gene. V was shortened by 2 bases and J by 0 bases, with 10 bases between the two germline ends. Germline assignment: CDR1 SGDLS and CDR2 YYNGEE. This CDR3 has 15 residues.

This chain connects TRBV19 to TRBJ2-7; TRBD2 agrees at 11 bases. V shed 6 bases, J shed 0 bases, and the junction held 1 base outside the gene matches. CDR1 and CDR2 (germline): LNHDA, SQIVND (reference sequence). This CDR3 comprises 14 residues. The DNA of the CDR3 is TGTGCCAGTAGACTAGCGGGGGACTCCTACGAGCAGTACTTC. Residues: CASRLAGDSYEQYF.